Each of the 23 T cell receptor beta chains below was sequenced from the same sample in a study of blood T cells in healthy people across ages (dated by TCRdb to the mid-2010s). The library was made by 5' RACE. A second roughly 7 to 12 cycle PCR used a sample-barcoded 5' primer and a J-beta primer mix. The raw public reads went through TCRdb reprocessing: fastp at Q25, MiXCR clone calling, in-frame beta chains kept. Entries are consolidated by CDR3 protein sequence, retaining the most common genes and DNA. In all, the sample holds fewer than 2 million distinct CDR3 sequences, and about 39% of those were seen once. More than 20% of the sample is in the top ten clones. Sample: blood. The source of these receptors is a human donor in good health.

The table lists this clonotype with a few counts. V usage is TRBV5-6 and J usage is TRBJ2-5; D is unclear. The J call may be incorrect, as the DNA end agrees better with TRBJ2-7. Germline V lookup: CDR1 SGHDT, CDR2 YYEEEE. This CDR3 has 12 residues. The CDR3 region is CASSLADHEQYF. CDR3 bases: TGTGCCAGCAGCTTGGCCGACCACGAGCAGTACTTC.

The J gene is TRBJ1-2, the V gene TRBV24-1, with D unresolved. The CDR3 loop spans 12 amino acids. V lost 7 bases, J lost 4 bases, and 9 bases lay in between. CDR1 and CDR2 (germline): KGHDR, SFDVKD. The CDR3 reads CATRGGSYGYTF. In DNA form, the CDR3 reads TGTGCCACCAGGGGAGGTAGCTATGGCTACACCTTC.

V usage is TRBV7-8 and J usage is TRBJ2-7; 8 bases align to TRBD1. CDR1 is SGHVS, CDR2 FQNEAQ, per germline. The V and J ends lost 10 bases and 2 bases, in that order; junction bases with no gene match: 4. This CDR3 is built from 12 residues. DNA of the CDR3: TGTGCCACCCGACAGGGGACCTACGAGCAGTACTTC. Translated, it gives CATRQGTYEQYF.

The rearrangement links TRBV6-1 to TRBJ2-3, with 14 bases lining up with TRBD2. Germline CDR1 and CDR2: MNHNS and SASEGT. The V gene end was trimmed by 5 bases and the J gene end by 1 base; junction bases not matched to a gene: 14. The CDR3 is made up of 20 amino acids. CDR3 residues: CASSQTLGLAGGGGTDTQYF. The CDR3, as DNA: TGTGCCAGCAGTCAGACCCTCGGACTAGCGGGGGGAGGGGGCACAGATACGCAGTATTTT.

J is TRBJ2-5 and V is TRBV12-3 or TRBV12-4; D ambiguous. The CDR3 consists of 15 residues. Trimming removed 3 bases at V and 2 bases at J, with 13 bases between. This CDR3 is CASSFGGLPQETQYF. In DNA form, the CDR3 reads TGTGCCAGCAGTTTCGGCGGTCTACCACAAGAGACCCAGTACTTC.

The V gene is TRBV4-1, the J gene TRBJ2-4; D gene uncertain. The J call may be mistaken, given a closer DNA end match to TRBJ2-5. The V gene's germline CDR1 is MGHRA and CDR2 YSYEKL. The CDR3 covers 14 residues. CDR3 in DNA: TGCGCCAGCAGCCAAGAGATAGGTGGGGAGACCCAGTACTTC. Protein sequence: CASSQEIGGETQYF.

In its sample, this clonotype was seen a few times. The J gene is TRBJ2-1, the V gene TRBV7-3; 8 bases line up with TRBD2. Germline-derived CDR1 and CDR2 are SGHTA and FQGTGA. The length of the CDR3 is 16 residues. V was clipped by 3 bases and J by 10 bases; unmatched bases: 14. Here the CDR3 reads CASSFRGGSERWEQFF. The CDR3 bases are TGTGCCAGCAGCTTCCGGGGGGGCTCGGAGAGGTGGGAGCAGTTCTTC.

This clonotype has just a few counts. The chain links TRBV6-5 to TRBJ2-2; TRBD1 agrees at 7 bases. Germline V gene sequence: CDR1 MNHEY, CDR2 SVGAGI. The CDR3 spans 16 residues. With 6 bases clipped from V and 6 bases from J, the junction kept 13 bases outside the gene matches. CDR3 protein: CASRHPRQGVAGELFF. The DNA for the CDR3 is TGTGCCAGCAGACATCCCCGGCAGGGGGTCGCCGGGGAGCTGTTTTTT.

This rearrangement joins TRBV12-3 or TRBV12-4 to TRBJ2-7, with D perhaps matching TRBD2 (6 bases). The V and J ends lost 8 bases and 2 bases respectively, with 16 bases between them. The CDR3 length is 14 residues. CDR3 DNA sequence: TGTGCCAGCGGCCGGGACTCAGGACCCTACGAGCAGTACTTC. It translates to CASGRDSGPYEQYF.

V and J are TRBV10-3 and TRBJ2-1; 7 bases line up with TRBD1. The CDR3 has 13 residues. Germline V gene sequence: CDR1 ENHRY, CDR2 SYGVKD. Trimming removed 4 bases from V and 6 bases from J; junction bases left unmatched: 3. This CDR3 reads CAISGAGGNEQFF. The CDR3 DNA sequence: TGTGCCATCAGTGGGGCAGGGGGCAATGAGCAGTTCTTC.

In DNA, the CDR3 is TGCGCCAGCAGCTCCATACCGTCTAGGGATACGCAGTATTTT. Amino acids: CASSSIPSRDTQYF. This chain connects TRBV5-1 to TRBJ2-3; D remains unclear. Trimming left V 3 bases short and J 6 bases short, with 14 bases between. The CDR3 spans 14 residues. In germline, CDR1 is SGHRS, CDR2 YFSETQ.

CDR3 sequence (DNA): TGTGCCAGCAGCGTAGGGACTAGCGGGGGGAAGAACGAGCAGTACTTC. The encoded protein is CASSVGTSGGKNEQYF. The V gene is TRBV9, the J gene TRBJ2-4, with TRBD2 matching over 14 bases. Matching the DNA end better, TRBJ2-7 makes the J call doubtful. The length of the CDR3 is 16 residues. Germline-derived CDR1 and CDR2 are SGDLS and YYNGEE.

This chain uses TRBV12-3 or TRBV12-4 with TRBJ2-5; tentatively, D is TRBD1 (6 bases). The CDR3 has 14 amino acids. Trimming cost V 8 bases and J 1 base, with 14 bases left between them. This CDR3 reads CASRQGRSQETQYF. The CDR3 region has the DNA TGTGCCAGCCGTCAGGGGCGCAGCCAAGAGACCCAGTACTTC.

The rearrangement joins TRBV5-1 to TRBJ2-1, with D maybe TRBD1 (5 bases). The V gene lost 9 bases and the J gene lost 8 bases, with 15 bases spanning the gap. CDR1 is SGHRS and CDR2 is YFSETQ in the germline V gene. This CDR3 is 12 amino acids long. The CDR3 DNA sequence: TGCGCCAACAGGAAGGCCTTGGATGAGCAGTTCTTC. As protein: CANRKALDEQFF.

Here the CDR3 reads CATTHGSYNEQFF. The CDR3 DNA sequence: TGTGCCACCACTCATGGCTCCTACAATGAGCAGTTCTTC. This sequence joins TRBV15 and TRBJ2-1, with D unclear. Looked up from germline, CDR1 is LNHNV and CDR2 is YYDKDF (reference sequence). The CDR3 runs to 13 residues. V lost 7 bases to trimming and J lost 0 bases, with 7 bases between them.

V usage is TRBV20-1 and J usage is TRBJ1-2; 9 bases are shared with TRBD1. The CDR3 consists of 16 residues. Germline V lookup: CDR1 DFQATT, CDR2 SNEGSKA (reference sequence). J gave up 4 bases and V 0 bases, and 9 bases lay outside the gene matches. CDR3 sequence reads: CSARDKRTGVIYGYTF. CDR3 bases: TGCAGTGCTAGAGATAAGAGGACAGGGGTAATCTATGGCTACACCTTC.

Concerning this clonotype: The junction shows a germline mismatch at one end, possibly a read error. The chain joins TRBV20-1 to TRBJ1-1, with D perhaps TRBD1 (5 bases). This CDR3 is built from 13 residues. Germline CDR1 is DFQATT and CDR2 is SNEGSKA (reference sequence). This CDR3 is CSALGARNAEAFF. DNA for the CDR3: TGCAGTGCTCTAGGGGCCAGGAACGCTGAAGCTTTCTTT.

The chain employs TRBV25-1 and TRBJ1-1, with D unresolved. The CDR3 sequence is 15 residues long. V lost 1 base and J lost 0, with 9 bases in between. The V gene's germline CDR1 is MGHDK and CDR2 SYGVNS. CDR3 in amino acids: CASSELGSLNTEAFF. Written as DNA, the CDR3 is TGTGCCAGCAGTGAATTAGGAAGCTTGAACACTGAAGCTTTCTTT.

The chain carries TRBV4-3 and TRBJ1-1, with D possibly TRBD1 on 6 matching bases. Germline V CDR1 and CDR2: LGHNA, YSLEER. V lost 0 bases to trimming and J lost 1 base, with 15 bases between them. This CDR3 is 17 amino acids long. CDR3 nucleotide sequence: TGCGCCAGCAGCCAAGATATACGGGGGGCGCGGAACACTGAAGCTTTCTTT. Amino acids: CASSQDIRGARNTEAFF.

In its sample, this clonotype was seen a few times. An end of the junction does not agree with germline; a read error may underlie this. The chain couples TRBV7-2 to TRBJ2-7; D gene uncertain. CDR1 and CDR2 from the germline V gene are SGHTA and FQGNSA. This CDR3 is built from 14 residues. The CDR3, as DNA: TGTGTCAGCAGCTTAGTATCCCCCCTTGGAGAGCAGTACTTC. Residues: CVSSLVSPLGEQYF.

This chain connects TRBV10-3 to TRBJ2-5; TRBD1 aligns across 9 bases. With 5 bases clipped from V and 5 bases from J, the junction kept 9 bases outside the gene matches. This CDR3 comprises 15 residues. Per the germline V gene, CDR1 is ENHRY and CDR2 is SYGVKD. The chain's CDR3 is CAISTPGQGIETQYF. The DNA for the CDR3 is TGTGCCATCAGTACACCGGGACAGGGTATCGAGACCCAGTACTTC.

The V call is TRBV29-1, the J call TRBJ1-1, with 7 bases fitting TRBD1. Germline CDR1 is SQVTM and CDR2 is ANQGSEA. The CDR3 consists of 12 residues. V was clipped by 6 bases and J by 8 bases; unmatched bases: 9. CDR3 DNA sequence: TGCAGCGTCCCGATTGGGGACAGAGAAGCTTTCTTT. Translating gives CSVPIGDREAFF.

This chain connects TRBV7-9 to TRBJ2-3, with 7 nucleotides matching TRBD1. The CDR3 contains 15 residues. V gave up 1 base and J gave up 5 bases; unmatched junction bases: 6. Germline V gene sequence: CDR1 SEHNR, CDR2 FQNEAQ (reference sequence). The CDR3 reads CASSLGGQLRDTQYF. As DNA, the CDR3 is TGTGCCAGCAGCTTAGGGGGACAGCTGAGAGATACGCAGTATTTT.